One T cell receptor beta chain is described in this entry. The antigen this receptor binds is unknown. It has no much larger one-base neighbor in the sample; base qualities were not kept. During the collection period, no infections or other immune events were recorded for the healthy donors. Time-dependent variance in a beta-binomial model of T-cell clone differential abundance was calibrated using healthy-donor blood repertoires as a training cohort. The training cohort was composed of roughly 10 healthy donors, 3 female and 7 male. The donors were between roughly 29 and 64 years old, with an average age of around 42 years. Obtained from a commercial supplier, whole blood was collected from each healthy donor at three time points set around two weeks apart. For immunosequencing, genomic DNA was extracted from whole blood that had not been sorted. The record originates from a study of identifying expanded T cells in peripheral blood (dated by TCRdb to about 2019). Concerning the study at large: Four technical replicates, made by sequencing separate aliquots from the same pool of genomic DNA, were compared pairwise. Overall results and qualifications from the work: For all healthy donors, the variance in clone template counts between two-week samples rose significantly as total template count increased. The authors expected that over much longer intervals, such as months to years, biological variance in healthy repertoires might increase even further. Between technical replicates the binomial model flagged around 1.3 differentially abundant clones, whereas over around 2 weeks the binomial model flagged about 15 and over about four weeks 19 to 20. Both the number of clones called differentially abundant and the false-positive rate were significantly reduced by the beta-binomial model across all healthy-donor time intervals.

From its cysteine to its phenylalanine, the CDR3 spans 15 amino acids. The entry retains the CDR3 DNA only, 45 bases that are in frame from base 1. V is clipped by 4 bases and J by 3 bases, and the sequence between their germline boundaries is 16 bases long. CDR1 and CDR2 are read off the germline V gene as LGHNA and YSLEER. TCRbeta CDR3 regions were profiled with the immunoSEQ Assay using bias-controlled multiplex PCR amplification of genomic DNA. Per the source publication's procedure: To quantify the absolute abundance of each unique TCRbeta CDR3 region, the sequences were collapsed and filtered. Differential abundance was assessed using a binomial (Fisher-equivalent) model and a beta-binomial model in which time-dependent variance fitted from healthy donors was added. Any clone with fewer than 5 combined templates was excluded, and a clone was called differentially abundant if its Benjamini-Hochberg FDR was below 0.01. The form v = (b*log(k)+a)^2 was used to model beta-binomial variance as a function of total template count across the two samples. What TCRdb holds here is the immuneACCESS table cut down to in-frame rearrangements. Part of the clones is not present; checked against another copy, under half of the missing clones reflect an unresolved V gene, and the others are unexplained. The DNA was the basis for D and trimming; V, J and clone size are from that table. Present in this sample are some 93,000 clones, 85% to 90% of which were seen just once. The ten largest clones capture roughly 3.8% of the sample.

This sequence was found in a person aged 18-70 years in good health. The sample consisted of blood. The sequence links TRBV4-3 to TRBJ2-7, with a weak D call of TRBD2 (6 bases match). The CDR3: CASSPYRGSIYEQYF. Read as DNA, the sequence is TGCGCCAGCAGCCCGTATCGGGGGAGTATCTACGAGCAGTACTTC.